A selection of T cell receptor beta chains follows, all from one sample in a study of vaccination effects on CD4 cells after COVID-19. Their antigens remain unidentified. Generated by immunoSEQ multiplex PCR, the TCRdb table keeps only in-frame clones and is missing some. The sample records roughly 71,000 clones, around three quarters being singletons. The sequences come from CD4+ T cells from PBMCs cultured with HCoV-OC43 spike peptides, collected after COVID-19 vaccination. These receptors came from a human donor who received a COVID-19 vaccine. CDR3s include the opening cysteine and the closing phenylalanine or tryptophan. A D gene is named only where the DNA matches it firmly. Where a row states a size, it is once, few, many or the class of an expanded clone; other rows omit it.

j_call: TRBJ2-5
d_call: TRBD1
v_call: TRBV7-2
cdr3_length: 14
clone_size: .
cdr3_aa: CASSFPDRGETQYF
cdr3_nt: TGTGCCAGCAGCTTCCCAGACAGGGGAGAGACCCAGTACTTC

j_call: TRBJ2-2
d_call: .
v_call: TRBV2
cdr3_length: 16
clone_size: .
cdr3_aa: CASSPVGGLNTGELFF
cdr3_nt: TGTGCCAGCAGCCCCGTGGGCGGCTTGAACACCGGGGAGCTGTTTTTT

j_call: TRBJ2-1
d_call: TRBD2
v_call: TRBV5-1
cdr3_length: 17
clone_size: few
cdr3_aa: CASSLVGSAGGGNEQFF
cdr3_nt: TGCGCCAGCAGCTTGGTGGGTTCCGCGGGGGGCGGAAATGAGCAGTTCTTC

j_call: TRBJ2-3
d_call: TRBD1
v_call: TRBV7-3
cdr3_length: 14
clone_size: .
cdr3_aa: CASSSGTGLDTQYF
cdr3_nt: TGTGCCAGCAGCTCCGGGACAGGGCTAGATACGCAGTATTTT

j_call: TRBJ2-3
d_call: .
v_call: TRBV5-4
cdr3_length: 16
clone_size: .
cdr3_aa: CASSLGGAGGTDTQYF
cdr3_nt: TGTGCCAGCAGCTTGGGGGGGGCAGGGGGAACAGATACGCAGTATTTT

j_call: TRBJ1-6
d_call: .
v_call: TRBV7-3
cdr3_length: 15
clone_size: .
cdr3_aa: CASSLVSNSNSPLHF
cdr3_nt: TGTGCCAGCAGCTTGGTCTCCAACAGTAATTCACCCCTCCACTTT

j_call: TRBJ2-5
d_call: .
v_call: TRBV4-2
cdr3_length: 17
clone_size: .
cdr3_aa: CASSQDDKGGAGETQYF
cdr3_nt: TGTGCCAGCAGCCAAGATGATAAGGGTGGAGCGGGAGAGACCCAGTACTTC

j_call: TRBJ1-1
d_call: .
v_call: TRBV30
cdr3_length: 13
clone_size: few
cdr3_aa: CAWTSLGGTEAFF
cdr3_nt: TGTGCCTGGACCAGCCTGGGGGGCACTGAAGCTTTCTTT

j_call: TRBJ2-1
d_call: .
v_call: TRBV11-2
cdr3_length: 13
clone_size: few
cdr3_aa: CASSLAGGNEQFF
cdr3_nt: TGTGCCAGCAGCTTAGCAGGTGGCAATGAGCAGTTCTTC

j_call: TRBJ1-1
d_call: .
v_call: TRBV30
cdr3_length: 15
clone_size: few
cdr3_aa: CACNSGLRVNTEAFF
cdr3_nt: TGTGCCTGCAACTCGGGGTTGAGGGTGAACACTGAAGCTTTCTTT

j_call: TRBJ2-5
d_call: TRBD2
v_call: TRBV3-1/TRBV3-2
cdr3_length: 15
clone_size: .
cdr3_aa: CASSQASSGRETQYF
cdr3_nt: TGTGCCAGCAGCCAAGCCTCCAGCGGGAGGGAGACCCAGTACTTC

j_call: TRBJ2-2
d_call: .
v_call: TRBV10-3
cdr3_length: 14
clone_size: .
cdr3_aa: CAISSGRSTGELFF
cdr3_nt: TGTGCCATCAGCTCCGGGCGTAGCACCGGGGAGCTGTTTTTT

j_call: TRBJ1-2
d_call: .
v_call: TRBV6-2/TRBV6-3
cdr3_length: 15
clone_size: .
cdr3_aa: CASSYVRSDNYGYTF
cdr3_nt: TGTGCCAGCAGTTACGTGCGTTCGGATAACTATGGCTACACCTTC

j_call: TRBJ2-1
d_call: .
v_call: TRBV9
cdr3_length: 15
clone_size: .
cdr3_aa: CASSAVPAHYNEQFF
cdr3_nt: TGTGCCAGCAGCGCGGTACCTGCCCACTACAATGAGCAGTTCTTC

j_call: TRBJ2-4
d_call: TRBD1
v_call: TRBV10-1
cdr3_length: 18
clone_size: .
cdr3_aa: CASSGVSTGTRAKNIQYF
cdr3_nt: TGCGCCAGCAGTGGAGTCTCGACAGGGACGCGGGCCAAAAACATTCAGTACTTC

j_call: TRBJ1-2
d_call: TRBD1
v_call: TRBV18
cdr3_length: 15
clone_size: .
cdr3_aa: CASSPSRDRGTGYTF
cdr3_nt: TGTGCCAGCTCACCTTCCCGGGACAGGGGAACTGGCTACACCTTC

j_call: TRBJ2-2
d_call: .
v_call: TRBV18
cdr3_length: 13
clone_size: .
cdr3_aa: CASSPIGSGELFF
cdr3_nt: TGTGCCAGCTCACCAATCGGGAGCGGGGAGCTGTTTTTT

j_call: TRBJ2-3
d_call: TRBD2
v_call: TRBV7-3
cdr3_length: 18
clone_size: .
cdr3_aa: CASSPGVAGFLSTDTQYF
cdr3_nt: TGTGCCAGCAGCCCCGGGGTAGCGGGGTTTCTTAGCACAGATACGCAGTATTTT

j_call: TRBJ1-2
d_call: TRBD1
v_call: TRBV9
cdr3_length: 16
clone_size: .
cdr3_aa: CASSVTGTGGSRGYTF
cdr3_nt: TGTGCCAGCAGCGTTACCGGGACAGGGGGCTCTCGGGGCTACACCTTC

j_call: TRBJ1-1
d_call: .
v_call: TRBV6-5
cdr3_length: 13
clone_size: .
cdr3_aa: CASSYDGPPEAFF
cdr3_nt: TGTGCCAGCAGTTACGACGGTCCCCCTGAAGCTTTCTTT

j_call: TRBJ2-5
d_call: .
v_call: TRBV10-2
cdr3_length: 13
clone_size: .
cdr3_aa: CASRRGRGETQYF
cdr3_nt: TGCGCCAGCAGGAGGGGTAGGGGGGAGACCCAGTACTTC

j_call: TRBJ1-1
d_call: TRBD1
v_call: TRBV18
cdr3_length: 12
clone_size: few
cdr3_aa: CASSQTGREAFF
cdr3_nt: TGTGCCAGCTCACAGACAGGGAGAGAAGCTTTCTTT

j_call: TRBJ2-1
d_call: TRBD2
v_call: TRBV2
cdr3_length: 14
clone_size: .
cdr3_aa: CASGTSGGINEQFF
cdr3_nt: TGTGCCAGCGGGACTAGCGGGGGGATCAATGAGCAGTTCTTC

j_call: TRBJ2-2
d_call: .
v_call: TRBV5-1
cdr3_length: 14
clone_size: .
cdr3_aa: CASTVTGATGELFF
cdr3_nt: TGCGCCAGCACCGTGACGGGGGCCACCGGGGAGCTGTTTTTT

j_call: TRBJ2-5
d_call: .
v_call: TRBV18
cdr3_length: 14
clone_size: .
cdr3_aa: CASSPYYSQETQYF
cdr3_nt: TGTGCCAGCTCACCATATTACAGCCAAGAGACCCAGTACTTC

j_call: TRBJ1-4
d_call: .
v_call: TRBV7-8
cdr3_length: 12
clone_size: .
cdr3_aa: CASSPAVGGLFF
cdr3_nt: TGTGCCAGCAGCCCAGCGGTTGGGGGGCTGTTTTTT

j_call: TRBJ1-2
d_call: TRBD1
v_call: TRBV10-3
cdr3_length: 14
clone_size: .
cdr3_aa: CAIRQTGEGSGYTF
cdr3_nt: TGTGCCATCAGGCAAACAGGGGAGGGGAGCGGCTACACCTTC

j_call: TRBJ1-5
d_call: .
v_call: TRBV21-1
cdr3_length: 18
clone_size: .
cdr3_aa: CASSKREYGNRADQPQHF
cdr3_nt: TGTGCCAGCAGCAAACGAGAGTATGGGAACAGGGCTGACCAGCCCCAGCATTTT

j_call: TRBJ1-4
d_call: .
v_call: TRBV2
cdr3_length: 12
clone_size: few
cdr3_aa: CASSLVNEKLFF
cdr3_nt: TGTGCCAGCAGCCTGGTTAATGAAAAACTGTTTTTT

j_call: TRBJ1-1
d_call: TRBD1
v_call: TRBV5-4
cdr3_length: 16
clone_size: .
cdr3_aa: CASSPINQGGGTEAFF
cdr3_nt: TGTGCCAGCAGCCCCATCAACCAGGGGGGGGGCACTGAAGCTTTCTTT

j_call: TRBJ2-1
d_call: .
v_call: TRBV20-1
cdr3_length: 10
clone_size: .
cdr3_aa: CSAAYNEQFF
cdr3_nt: TGCAGTGCTGCGTACAATGAGCAGTTCTTC

j_call: TRBJ2-1
d_call: .
v_call: TRBV28
cdr3_length: 16
clone_size: .
cdr3_aa: CASSPGGQGIFNEQFF
cdr3_nt: TGTGCCAGCAGTCCCGGTGGCCAGGGGATCTTTAATGAGCAGTTCTTC

j_call: TRBJ1-5
d_call: .
v_call: TRBV6-1
cdr3_length: 16
clone_size: .
cdr3_aa: CASSEARGGWRQPQHF
cdr3_nt: TGTGCCAGCAGTGAAGCGCGGGGGGGTTGGCGTCAGCCCCAGCATTTT

j_call: TRBJ1-1
d_call: .
v_call: TRBV5-6
cdr3_length: 15
clone_size: .
cdr3_aa: CASSPKGVRNTEAFF
cdr3_nt: TGTGCCAGCAGCCCAAAGGGGGTTCGTAACACTGAAGCTTTCTTT

j_call: TRBJ2-4
d_call: TRBD1
v_call: TRBV18
cdr3_length: 16
clone_size: .
cdr3_aa: CASSPRQGQLGNIQYF
cdr3_nt: TGTGCCAGCTCACCACGGCAGGGACAGTTAGGGAACATTCAGTACTTC

j_call: TRBJ2-1
d_call: TRBD2
v_call: TRBV2
cdr3_length: 15
clone_size: .
cdr3_aa: CASSKLAGAPSEQFF
cdr3_nt: TGTGCCAGCAGTAAACTAGCGGGGGCCCCTTCAGAGCAGTTCTTC

j_call: TRBJ1-3
d_call: .
v_call: TRBV5-1
cdr3_length: 15
clone_size: .
cdr3_aa: CASSPSLDSGNTIYF
cdr3_nt: TGCGCCAGCAGCCCCAGCCTTGACTCTGGAAACACCATATATTTT

j_call: TRBJ2-3
d_call: TRBD1
v_call: TRBV24-1
cdr3_length: 16
clone_size: once
cdr3_aa: CATSDLGTGEDDTQYF
cdr3_nt: TGTGCCACCAGTGATTTAGGGACAGGGGAGGATGATACGCAGTATTTT

j_call: TRBJ2-1
d_call: .
v_call: TRBV3-1/TRBV3-2
cdr3_length: 16
clone_size: .
cdr3_aa: CASSLRTTKLYNEQFF
cdr3_nt: TGTGCCAGCAGCTTGCGGACTACTAAACTCTACAATGAGCAGTTCTTC

j_call: TRBJ2-2
d_call: .
v_call: TRBV7-8
cdr3_length: 17
clone_size: .
cdr3_aa: CASSPIPQGPVSGELFF
cdr3_nt: TGTGCCAGCAGCCCAATACCCCAGGGGCCCGTGAGCGGGGAGCTGTTTTTT

j_call: TRBJ1-5
d_call: TRBD1
v_call: TRBV6-2/TRBV6-3
cdr3_length: 15
clone_size: .
cdr3_aa: CASSYSTGRDQPQHF
cdr3_nt: TGTGCCAGCAGTTACTCGACAGGGAGGGATCAGCCCCAGCATTTT

j_call: TRBJ1-6
d_call: TRBD1
v_call: TRBV7-3
cdr3_length: 19
clone_size: .
cdr3_aa: CASRVFQGDILPPDSPLHF
cdr3_nt: TGTGCCAGCAGGGTTTTTCAGGGGGACATATTGCCCCCGGATTCACCCCTCCACTTT